A selection of T cell receptor beta chains follows, all from one sample in a study of CXCR3-negative and CXCR3-positive naive CD8 T cells. TCRdb reprocessed the 5' RACE reads, with one entry per CDR3 protein and no DNA. The table lists about 6,400 distinct CDR3 sequences. The specimen sequenced was naive CXCR3+ CD8+ T cells from blood. These receptors all stem from a human donor in good health. Some clones in this sample may be carry-over from other donors' samples. Each CDR3 is given with its conserved first and last residue. Fields, in order: CDR3 protein, clone size, J gene, V gene. Clone size is shown for a subset of rows, as once, few, many or a class of expanded clone.

CDR3 protein: CSVGPDSAMNTEAFF; clone size: .; J gene: TRBJ1-1; V gene: TRBV29-1
CDR3 protein: CSVEDPWGTDTQYF; clone size: medium-sized; J gene: TRBJ2-3; V gene: TRBV29-1
CDR3 protein: CASSQDPLAGYNEQFF; clone size: medium-sized; J gene: TRBJ2-1; V gene: TRBV4-2
CDR3 protein: CASSSARDPPGEQYF; clone size: .; J gene: TRBJ2-7; V gene: TRBV5-4
CDR3 protein: CASSVASGSTDTQYF; clone size: .; J gene: TRBJ2-3; V gene: TRBV9
CDR3 protein: CASSLAEYYGYTF; clone size: medium-sized; J gene: TRBJ1-2; V gene: TRBV12-3/TRBV12-4
CDR3 protein: CASSPPGGQGAYEQYF; clone size: .; J gene: TRBJ2-7; V gene: TRBV13
CDR3 protein: CASAGTGSSYNEQFF; clone size: .; J gene: TRBJ2-1; V gene: TRBV9
CDR3 protein: CASSLERAPLTTNEQFF; clone size: .; J gene: TRBJ2-1; V gene: TRBV11-3
CDR3 protein: CASSPFPQEDFKETQYF; clone size: .; J gene: TRBJ2-5; V gene: TRBV7-3
CDR3 protein: CSVEDPVSAAGVNNEQFF; clone size: medium-sized; J gene: TRBJ2-1; V gene: TRBV29-1
CDR3 protein: CASSQVGLRDNEQFF; clone size: .; J gene: TRBJ2-1; V gene: TRBV14
CDR3 protein: CASSMTVNTEAFF; clone size: medium-sized; J gene: TRBJ1-1; V gene: TRBV5-1
CDR3 protein: CAVNRVPSTDTQYF; clone size: medium-sized; J gene: TRBJ2-3; V gene: TRBV7-2
CDR3 protein: CATSRAVKDYSGANVLTF; clone size: medium-sized; J gene: TRBJ2-6; V gene: TRBV15
CDR3 protein: CASSPNGLRQFF; clone size: medium-sized; J gene: TRBJ2-1; V gene: TRBV28
CDR3 protein: CASSLAQGMNTEAFF; clone size: .; J gene: TRBJ1-1; V gene: TRBV7-9
CDR3 protein: CASSYSRGSSYNEQFF; clone size: .; J gene: TRBJ2-1; V gene: TRBV6-5
CDR3 protein: CASSVALRNTEAFF; clone size: medium-sized; J gene: TRBJ1-1; V gene: TRBV9
CDR3 protein: CASSLAGAGDGYTF; clone size: .; J gene: TRBJ1-2; V gene: TRBV12-3/TRBV12-4
CDR3 protein: CASSLGGMEGEKLFF; clone size: .; J gene: TRBJ1-4; V gene: TRBV4-1
CDR3 protein: CASSFGVAGGPEDTQYF; clone size: medium-sized; J gene: TRBJ2-3; V gene: TRBV12-3/TRBV12-4
CDR3 protein: CASIDRALNSPLHF; clone size: medium-sized; J gene: TRBJ1-6; V gene: TRBV6-1
CDR3 protein: CASSHGTSGSRSYNEQFF; clone size: medium-sized; J gene: TRBJ2-1; V gene: TRBV4-1
CDR3 protein: CASSLEGTDLFEQYF; clone size: .; J gene: TRBJ2-7; V gene: TRBV5-1
CDR3 protein: CASSPPSGLAGFTDTQYF; clone size: .; J gene: TRBJ2-3; V gene: TRBV4-2
CDR3 protein: CASSLNLVAQETQYF; clone size: .; J gene: TRBJ2-5; V gene: TRBV12-3/TRBV12-4
CDR3 protein: CASSLTGVIHNEQFF; clone size: medium-sized; J gene: TRBJ2-1; V gene: TRBV5-6
CDR3 protein: CASSQVGGSGTQETQYF; clone size: medium-sized; J gene: TRBJ2-5; V gene: TRBV4-2
CDR3 protein: CASSATGEPNTEAFF; clone size: .; J gene: TRBJ1-1; V gene: TRBV28
CDR3 protein: CASSPTDRFGDEQFF; clone size: medium-sized; J gene: TRBJ2-1; V gene: TRBV18
CDR3 protein: CASTPWTSEGSYNEQFF; clone size: medium-sized; J gene: TRBJ2-1; V gene: TRBV5-1
CDR3 protein: CASSPNPGLAGQYNEQFF; clone size: .; J gene: TRBJ2-1; V gene: TRBV14
CDR3 protein: CASSLWPEDTQYF; clone size: .; J gene: TRBJ2-3; V gene: TRBV11-1
CDR3 protein: CASSPGLAGITDTQYF; clone size: .; J gene: TRBJ2-3; V gene: TRBV5-1
CDR3 protein: CASSQPPGTVSYEQYF; clone size: .; J gene: TRBJ2-7; V gene: TRBV4-1
CDR3 protein: CASSASGWDTEAFF; clone size: medium-sized; J gene: TRBJ1-1; V gene: TRBV27